This is a list of T cell receptor beta chains from one sample in a study of OX40 agonist ivuxolimab in advanced cancers. Libraries were prepared by immunoSEQ multiplex PCR; TCRdb keeps only in-frame clonotypes and omits some of them. Found here are about 95,000 clones, around 82% of them singletons; the top ten hold 3% to 4%. The sample was CD4+ or CD8+ T cells sorted from blood, taken in a trial of the OX40 agonist ivuxolimab. These receptors originate from an adult with an advanced solid tumor such as melanoma, head and neck, liver or kidney cancer. The CDR3 runs from the conserved cysteine through the conserved F or W. Fields, in order: D gene, J gene, V gene, CDR3 length, clone size, CDR3 protein, CDR3 DNA. A D gene is named only where the DNA matches it firmly. Size is stated for part of the rows, as once, few or many counts, or as a class when the clone is expanded.

-	TRBJ2-7	TRBV7-8	16	-	CASSLEVWPSRYEQYF	TGTGCCAGCAGCTTAGAAGTGTGGCCGTCCCGATACGAGCAGTACTTC
TRBD1	TRBJ1-4	TRBV4-1	16	-	CASSQGDRGGGEKLFF	TGCGCCAGCAGCCAAGGGGACAGGGGTGGAGGTGAAAAACTGTTTTTT
TRBD2	TRBJ2-7	TRBV4-1	18	-	CASSQTRTSGMFTYEQYF	TGCGCCAGCAGCCAAACACGGACTAGCGGGATGTTTACCTACGAGCAGTACTTC
TRBD1	TRBJ2-7	TRBV6-1	15	-	CASRSDRGDFYEQYF	TGTGCCAGCAGGTCGGACAGGGGAGATTTCTACGAGCAGTACTTC
-	TRBJ2-7	TRBV28	15	few	CASSLRGPRVYEQYF	TGTGCCAGCAGTCTAAGGGGACCCCGGGTCTACGAGCAGTACTTC
TRBD1	TRBJ2-3	TRBV11-1	14	-	CASSRQGDTDTQYF	TGTGCCAGCAGCCGACAGGGTGATACAGATACGCAGTATTTT
-	TRBJ1-5	TRBV2	14	few	CASSEPTGYQPQHF	TGTGCCAGCAGTGAACCAACAGGGTATCAGCCCCAGCATTTT
-	TRBJ2-7	TRBV28	15	-	CASTPTGIYFYEQYF	TGTGCCAGCACCCCCACAGGTATCTACTTCTACGAGCAGTACTTC
-	TRBJ1-1	TRBV2	13	few	CASLANLNTEAFF	TGTGCCAGCTTGGCGAATCTTAACACTGAAGCTTTCTTT
TRBD2	TRBJ2-3	TRBV30	15	-	CAWSVGLAGADTQYF	TGTGCCTGGAGTGTTGGTCTAGCGGGAGCAGATACGCAGTATTTT
TRBD1	TRBJ2-7	TRBV28	13	once	CASSPGQGYEQYF	TGTGCCAGCAGTCCAGGACAGGGCTACGAGCAGTACTTC
TRBD2	TRBJ2-1	TRBV4-3	15	-	CASSQGLADYNEQFF	TGCGCCAGCAGCCAAGGACTAGCAGACTACAATGAGCAGTTCTTC
TRBD2	TRBJ2-1	TRBV5-1	14	-	CASSLEIAGGPSFF	TGCGCCAGCAGCTTGGAGATAGCGGGAGGCCCAAGTTTCTTC
TRBD2	TRBJ2-7	TRBV5-4	14	-	CASSFRASGSEQYF	TGTGCCAGCAGCTTTCGGGCTAGCGGGAGCGAGCAGTACTTC
-	TRBJ2-7	TRBV7-2	15	-	CASSLALIGNYEQYF	TGTGCCAGCAGCTTAGCGCTCATTGGGAACTACGAGCAGTACTTC
-	TRBJ2-1	TRBV19	16	-	CASSIDPATSDNEQFF	TGTGCCAGTAGTATAGATCCCGCGACTAGTGACAATGAGCAGTTCTTC
-	TRBJ2-3	TRBV10-3	18	-	CAISDPLANNLSTDTQYF	TGTGCCATCAGTGATCCTCTAGCGAACAATCTTAGCACAGATACGCAGTATTTT
-	TRBJ2-7	TRBV11-3	13	-	CASSLVSNYEQYF	TGTGCCAGCAGCTTAGTCTCGAACTACGAGCAGTACTTC
TRBD1	TRBJ1-1	TRBV5-1	13	-	CASSLDSGTGGFF	TGCGCCAGCAGCTTGGATTCAGGGACAGGTGGCTTCTTT
TRBD2	TRBJ2-1	TRBV11-1	15	-	CASSLKAGGPNEQFF	TGTGCCAGCAGCTTAAAAGCGGGAGGGCCCAATGAGCAGTTCTTC
-	TRBJ2-7	TRBV27	15	-	CASSLAGSNSYEQYF	TGTGCCAGCAGTTTAGCAGGGTCTAATTCCTACGAGCAGTACTTC
-	TRBJ2-1	TRBV25-1	13	-	CASSAQEYNEQFF	TGTGCCAGCAGTGCTCAGGAGTACAATGAGCAGTTCTTC
-	TRBJ2-3	TRBV6-5	15	-	CASSTTPASTDTQYF	TGTGCCAGCAGCACAACTCCGGCTAGCACAGATACGCAGTATTTT
-	TRBJ2-2	TRBV9	13	-	CASSVTSGGELFF	TGTGCCAGCAGCGTGACTAGTGGCGGGGAGCTGTTTTTT
-	TRBJ2-5	TRBV2	15	-	CASRYSQGGQETQYF	TGTGCCAGCAGATACTCCCAGGGTGGTCAAGAGACCCAGTACTTC
TRBD2	TRBJ2-7	TRBV11-3	17	-	CASSIIKLTSGSNEQYF	TGTGCCAGCAGCATCATTAAGTTAACTAGCGGGAGCAACGAGCAGTACTTC
-	TRBJ2-7	TRBV5-1	15	once	CASSLSPGQSYEQYF	TGCGCCAGCAGCTTGTCCCCGGGACAATCCTACGAGCAGTACTTC
-	TRBJ1-4	TRBV2	15	once	CASSLRTEAREKLFF	TGTGCCAGCAGCCTCCGGACAGAGGCGCGGGAAAAACTGTTTTTT
TRBD2	TRBJ2-3	TRBV5-1	17	-	CASSVRTSGRADDTQYF	TGCGCCAGCAGCGTACGGACTAGCGGGAGGGCCGATGATACGCAGTATTTT
TRBD2	TRBJ2-3	TRBV14	17	-	CASSQRGASGYTDTQYF	TGTGCCAGCAGCCAGAGGGGCGCTAGCGGGTACACAGATACGCAGTATTTT
-	TRBJ2-7	TRBV11-2	13	-	CASSLNRGGEQYF	TGTGCCAGCAGCTTGAACAGGGGAGGCGAGCAGTACTTC
TRBD1	TRBJ2-3	TRBV7-9	17	few	CASSLGQGAGAADTQYF	TGTGCCAGCAGCTTGGGACAGGGGGCGGGAGCGGCAGATACGCAGTATTTT
TRBD2	TRBJ2-2	TRBV7-6	15	-	CASSSWTGGTGELFF	TGTGCCAGCAGCTCCTGGACGGGGGGCACCGGGGAGCTGTTTTTT
TRBD2	TRBJ2-2	TRBV27	15	-	CASSLLAGVFGELFF	TGTGCCAGCAGTTTGCTAGCGGGAGTATTCGGGGAGCTGTTTTTT
-	TRBJ2-5	TRBV30	15	-	CAWSVKGRGGETQYF	TGTGCCTGGAGTGTAAAGGGTAGGGGGGGAGAGACCCAGTACTTC